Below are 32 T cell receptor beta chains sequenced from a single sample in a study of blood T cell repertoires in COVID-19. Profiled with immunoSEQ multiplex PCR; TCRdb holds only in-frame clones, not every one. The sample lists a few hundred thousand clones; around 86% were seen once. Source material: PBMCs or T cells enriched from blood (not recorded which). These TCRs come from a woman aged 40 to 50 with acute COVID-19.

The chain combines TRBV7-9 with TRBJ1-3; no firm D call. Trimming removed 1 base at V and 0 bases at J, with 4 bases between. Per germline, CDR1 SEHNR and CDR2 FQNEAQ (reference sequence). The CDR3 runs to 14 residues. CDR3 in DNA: TGTGCCAGCAGCTTAGAGAGCTCTGGAAACACCATATATTTT. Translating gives CASSLESSGNTIYF.

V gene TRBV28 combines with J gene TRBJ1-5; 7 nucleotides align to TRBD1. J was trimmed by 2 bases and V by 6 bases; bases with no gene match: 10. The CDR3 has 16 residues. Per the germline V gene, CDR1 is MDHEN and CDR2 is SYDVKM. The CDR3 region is CASRPGTERGNQPQHF. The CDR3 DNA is TGTGCCAGCAGACCCGGGACAGAGCGCGGCAATCAGCCCCAGCATTTT.

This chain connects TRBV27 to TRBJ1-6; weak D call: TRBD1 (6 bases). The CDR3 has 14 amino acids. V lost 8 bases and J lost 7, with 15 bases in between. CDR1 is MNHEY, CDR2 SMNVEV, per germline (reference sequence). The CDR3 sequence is CASGGYRDNSPLHF. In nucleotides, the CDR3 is TGTGCCAGCGGTGGGTACAGGGACAATTCACCCCTCCACTTT.

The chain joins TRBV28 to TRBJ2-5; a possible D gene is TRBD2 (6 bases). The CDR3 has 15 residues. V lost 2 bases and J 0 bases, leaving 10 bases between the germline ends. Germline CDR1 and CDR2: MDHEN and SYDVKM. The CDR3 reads CASSLRGRYQETQYF. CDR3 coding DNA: TGTGCCAGCAGTTTACGAGGGAGGTACCAAGAGACCCAGTACTTC. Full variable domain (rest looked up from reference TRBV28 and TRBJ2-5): DVKVTQSSRYLVKRTGEKVFLECVQDMDHENMFWYRQDPGLGLRLIYFSYDVKMKEKGDIPEGYSVSREKKERFSLILESASTNQTSMYLCASSLRGRYQETQYFGPGTRLLVL.

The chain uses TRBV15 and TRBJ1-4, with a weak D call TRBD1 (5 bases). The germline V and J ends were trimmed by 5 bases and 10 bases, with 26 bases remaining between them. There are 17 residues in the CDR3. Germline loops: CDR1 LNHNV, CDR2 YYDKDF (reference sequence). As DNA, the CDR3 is TGTGCCACCAGCTTCTACCTAGGGCAGGGCTACCTTCGAAAACTGTTTTTT. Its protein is CATSFYLGQGYLRKLFF.

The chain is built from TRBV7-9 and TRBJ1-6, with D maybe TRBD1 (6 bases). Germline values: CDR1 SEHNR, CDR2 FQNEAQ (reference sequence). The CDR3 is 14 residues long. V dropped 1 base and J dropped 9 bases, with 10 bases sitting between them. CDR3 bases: TGTGCCAGCAGCTTAGAGACAGGAGGTTCACCCCTCCACTTT. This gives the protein CASSLETGGSPLHF.

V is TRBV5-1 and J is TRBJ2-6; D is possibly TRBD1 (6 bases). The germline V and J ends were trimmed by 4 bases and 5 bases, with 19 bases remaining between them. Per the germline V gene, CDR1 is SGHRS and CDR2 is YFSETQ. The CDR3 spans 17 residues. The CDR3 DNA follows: TGCGCCAGCAGCATCCGGGACAAGCGGATTCGGGCCAACGTCCTGACTTTC. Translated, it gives CASSIRDKRIRANVLTF.

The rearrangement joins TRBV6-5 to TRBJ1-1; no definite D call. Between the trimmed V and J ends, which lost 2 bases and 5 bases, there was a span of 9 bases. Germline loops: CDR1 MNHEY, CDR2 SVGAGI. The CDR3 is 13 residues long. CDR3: CASSYRRYTEAFF. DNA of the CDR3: TGTGCCAGCAGTTACAGGAGGTATACTGAAGCTTTCTTT.

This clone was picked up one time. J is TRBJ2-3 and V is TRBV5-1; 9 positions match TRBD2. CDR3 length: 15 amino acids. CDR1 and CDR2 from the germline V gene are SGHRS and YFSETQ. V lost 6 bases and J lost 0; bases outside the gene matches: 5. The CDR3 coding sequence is TGCGCCAGCACCCTGACTAGCGGTAGCACAGATACGCAGTATTTT. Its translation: CASTLTSGSTDTQYF.

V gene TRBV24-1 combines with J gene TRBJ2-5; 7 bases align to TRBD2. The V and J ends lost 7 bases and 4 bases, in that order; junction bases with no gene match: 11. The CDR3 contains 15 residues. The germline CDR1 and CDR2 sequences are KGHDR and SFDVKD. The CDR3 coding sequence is TGTGCCACCAGCCCCGCGGGGGAGTACGGAGAGACCCAGTACTTC. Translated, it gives CATSPAGEYGETQYF.

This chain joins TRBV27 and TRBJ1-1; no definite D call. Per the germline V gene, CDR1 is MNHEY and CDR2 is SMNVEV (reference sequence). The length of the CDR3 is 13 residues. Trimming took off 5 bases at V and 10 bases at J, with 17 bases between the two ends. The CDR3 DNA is TGTGCCAGCAGTCCCCTCACGGTTTCCGGAGCTTTCTTT. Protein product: CASSPLTVSGAFF.

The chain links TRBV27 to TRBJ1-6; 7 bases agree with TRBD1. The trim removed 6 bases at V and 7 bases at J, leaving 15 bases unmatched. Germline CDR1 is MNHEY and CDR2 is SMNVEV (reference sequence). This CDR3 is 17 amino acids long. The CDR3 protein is CASRTGQLGPLNSPLHF. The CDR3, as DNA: TGTGCCAGCAGGACGGGACAGTTGGGACCTTTAAATTCACCCCTCCACTTT.

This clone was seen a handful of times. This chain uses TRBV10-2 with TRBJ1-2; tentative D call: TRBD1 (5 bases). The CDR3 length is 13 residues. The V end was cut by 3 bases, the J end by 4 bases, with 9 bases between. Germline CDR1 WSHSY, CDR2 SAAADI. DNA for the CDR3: TGCGCCAGCAGTGAAGGACACCGCTATGGCTACACCTTC. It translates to CASSEGHRYGYTF.

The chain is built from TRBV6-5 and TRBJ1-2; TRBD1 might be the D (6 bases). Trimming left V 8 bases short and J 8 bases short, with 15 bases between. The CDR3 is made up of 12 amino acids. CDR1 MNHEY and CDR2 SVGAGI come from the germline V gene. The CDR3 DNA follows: TGTGCCAGCTGTACAGGGTTCGTGGGCTACACCTTC. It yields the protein CASCTGFVGYTF.

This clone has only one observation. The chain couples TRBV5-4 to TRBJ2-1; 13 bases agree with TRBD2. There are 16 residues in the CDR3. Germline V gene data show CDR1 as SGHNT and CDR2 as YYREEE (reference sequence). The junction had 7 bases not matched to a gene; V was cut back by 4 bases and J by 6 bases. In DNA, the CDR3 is TGTGCCAGCAGCACTCGACTAGCGGGAGGCTTCAATGAGCAGTTCTTC. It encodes CASSTRLAGGFNEQFF.

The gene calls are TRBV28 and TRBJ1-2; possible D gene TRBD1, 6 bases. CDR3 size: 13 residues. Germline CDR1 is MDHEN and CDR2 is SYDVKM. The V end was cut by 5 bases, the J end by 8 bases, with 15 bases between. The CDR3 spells CASSVAQGQGYTF. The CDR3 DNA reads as TGTGCCAGCAGTGTTGCCCAGGGGCAAGGCTACACCTTC.

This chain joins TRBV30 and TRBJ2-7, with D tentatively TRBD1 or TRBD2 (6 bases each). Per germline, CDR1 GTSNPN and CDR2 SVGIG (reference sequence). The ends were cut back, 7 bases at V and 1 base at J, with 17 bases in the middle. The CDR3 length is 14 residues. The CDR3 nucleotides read TGTGCCTCGGGGGCGGCGGGTATGTCCTACGAGCAGTACTTC. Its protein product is CASGAAGMSYEQYF.

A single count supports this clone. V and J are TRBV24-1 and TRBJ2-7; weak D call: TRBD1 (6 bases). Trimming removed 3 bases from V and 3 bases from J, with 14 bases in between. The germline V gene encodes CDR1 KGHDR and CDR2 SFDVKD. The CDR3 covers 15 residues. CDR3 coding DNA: TGTGCCACCAGTGATGCCCAGGGGAACCTCTACGAGCAGTACTTC. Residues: CATSDAQGNLYEQYF.

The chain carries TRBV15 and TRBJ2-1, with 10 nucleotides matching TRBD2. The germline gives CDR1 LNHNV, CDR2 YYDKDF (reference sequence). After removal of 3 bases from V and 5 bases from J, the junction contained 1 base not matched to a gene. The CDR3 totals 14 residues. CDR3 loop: CATSSLAGDNEQFF. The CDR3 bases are TGTGCCACCAGCAGCCTAGCGGGGGACAATGAGCAGTTCTTC.

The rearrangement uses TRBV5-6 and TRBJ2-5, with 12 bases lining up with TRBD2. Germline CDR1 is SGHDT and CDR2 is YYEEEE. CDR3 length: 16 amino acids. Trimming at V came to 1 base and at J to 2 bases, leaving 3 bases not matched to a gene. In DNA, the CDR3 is TGTGCCAGCAGCTTGACTAGCGGGAGGTCTCAAGAGACCCAGTACTTC. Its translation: CASSLTSGRSQETQYF.

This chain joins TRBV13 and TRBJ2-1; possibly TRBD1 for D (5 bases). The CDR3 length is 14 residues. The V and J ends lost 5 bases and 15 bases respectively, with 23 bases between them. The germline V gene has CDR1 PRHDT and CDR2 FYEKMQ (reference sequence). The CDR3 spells CASSQYETKGCLFF. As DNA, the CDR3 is TGTGCCAGCAGCCAATACGAGACCAAGGGGTGTCTGTTCTTC.

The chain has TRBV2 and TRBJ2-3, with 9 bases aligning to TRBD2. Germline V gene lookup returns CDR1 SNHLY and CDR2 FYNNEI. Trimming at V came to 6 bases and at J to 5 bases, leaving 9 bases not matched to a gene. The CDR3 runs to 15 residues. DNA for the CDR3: TGTGCCAGCAGGGCCCTAGCGGGGCGAGGAGATACGCAGTATTTT. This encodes CASRALAGRGDTQYF.

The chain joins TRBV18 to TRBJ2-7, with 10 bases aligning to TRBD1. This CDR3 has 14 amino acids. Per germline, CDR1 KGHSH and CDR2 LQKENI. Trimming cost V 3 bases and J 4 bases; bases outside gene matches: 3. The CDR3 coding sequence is TGTGCCAGCTCACCCGGGACAGGGGTATACGAGCAGTACTTC. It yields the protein CASSPGTGVYEQYF.

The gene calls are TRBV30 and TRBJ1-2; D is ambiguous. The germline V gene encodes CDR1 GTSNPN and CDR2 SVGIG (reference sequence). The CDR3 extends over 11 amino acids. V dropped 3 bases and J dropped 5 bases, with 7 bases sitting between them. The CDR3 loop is CAWSTGYGYTF. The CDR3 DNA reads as TGTGCCTGGAGCACGGGTTATGGCTACACCTTC.

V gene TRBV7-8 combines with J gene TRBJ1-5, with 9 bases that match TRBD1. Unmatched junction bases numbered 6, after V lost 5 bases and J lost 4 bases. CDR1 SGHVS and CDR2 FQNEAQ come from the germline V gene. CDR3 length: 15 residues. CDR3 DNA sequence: TGTGCCAGCAGCCCCCGGGACAGGGAGAATCAGCCCCAGCATTTT. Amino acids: CASSPRDRENQPQHF.

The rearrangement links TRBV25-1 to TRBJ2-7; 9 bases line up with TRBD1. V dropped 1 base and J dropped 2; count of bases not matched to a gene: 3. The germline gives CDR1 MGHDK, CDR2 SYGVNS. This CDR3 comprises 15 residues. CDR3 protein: CASSEWDRAPYEQYF. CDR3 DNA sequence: TGTGCCAGCAGTGAATGGGACAGGGCCCCCTACGAGCAGTACTTC.

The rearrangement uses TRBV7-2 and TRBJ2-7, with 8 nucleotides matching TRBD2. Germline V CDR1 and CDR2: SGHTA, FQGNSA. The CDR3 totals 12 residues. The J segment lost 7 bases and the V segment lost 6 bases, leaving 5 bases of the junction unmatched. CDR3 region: CASSSGTGEQYF. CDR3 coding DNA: TGTGCCAGCAGTAGCGGGACGGGGGAGCAGTACTTC.

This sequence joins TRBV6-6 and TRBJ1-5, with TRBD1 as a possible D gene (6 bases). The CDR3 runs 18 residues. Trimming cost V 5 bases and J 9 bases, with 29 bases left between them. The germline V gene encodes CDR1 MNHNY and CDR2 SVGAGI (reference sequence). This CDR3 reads CASSHDTMRSQGHLPQHF. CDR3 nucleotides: TGTGCCAGCAGTCACGACACCATGAGGAGCCAGGGGCATCTGCCCCAGCATTTT.

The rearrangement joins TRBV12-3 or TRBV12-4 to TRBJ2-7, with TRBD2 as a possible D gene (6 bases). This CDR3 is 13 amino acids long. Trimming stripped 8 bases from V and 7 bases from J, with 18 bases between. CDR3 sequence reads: CASARGGVREQYF. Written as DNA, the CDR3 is TGTGCCAGCGCTAGGGGCGGGGTCAGAGAGCAGTACTTC.

Here the CDR3 reads CARSLNCEASRFEQFF. DNA for the CDR3: TGTGCCAGAAGCTTGAACTGTGAGGCTAGCCGTTTTGAGCAGTTCTTC. The J gene is TRBJ2-1, the V gene TRBV5-3; weak D call: TRBD2 (5 bases). TRBV5-3 is recorded as an ORF, its role being uncertain. With 1 base removed from V and 9 bases from J, the gap between germline ends came to 20 bases. The CDR3 is made up of 16 amino acids.

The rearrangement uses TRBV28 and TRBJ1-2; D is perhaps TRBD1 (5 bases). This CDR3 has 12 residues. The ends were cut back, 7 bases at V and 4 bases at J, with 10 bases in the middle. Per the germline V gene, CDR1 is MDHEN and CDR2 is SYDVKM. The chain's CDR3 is CASTPGGYGYTF. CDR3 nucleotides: TGTGCCAGCACCCCCGGGGGCTATGGCTACACCTTC.

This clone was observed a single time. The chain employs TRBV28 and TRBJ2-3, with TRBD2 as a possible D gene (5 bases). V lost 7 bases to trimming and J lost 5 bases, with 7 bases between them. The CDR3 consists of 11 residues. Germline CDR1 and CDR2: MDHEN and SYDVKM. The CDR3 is CASTRGDTQYF. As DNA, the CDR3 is TGTGCCAGCACTCGGGGAGATACGCAGTATTTT.